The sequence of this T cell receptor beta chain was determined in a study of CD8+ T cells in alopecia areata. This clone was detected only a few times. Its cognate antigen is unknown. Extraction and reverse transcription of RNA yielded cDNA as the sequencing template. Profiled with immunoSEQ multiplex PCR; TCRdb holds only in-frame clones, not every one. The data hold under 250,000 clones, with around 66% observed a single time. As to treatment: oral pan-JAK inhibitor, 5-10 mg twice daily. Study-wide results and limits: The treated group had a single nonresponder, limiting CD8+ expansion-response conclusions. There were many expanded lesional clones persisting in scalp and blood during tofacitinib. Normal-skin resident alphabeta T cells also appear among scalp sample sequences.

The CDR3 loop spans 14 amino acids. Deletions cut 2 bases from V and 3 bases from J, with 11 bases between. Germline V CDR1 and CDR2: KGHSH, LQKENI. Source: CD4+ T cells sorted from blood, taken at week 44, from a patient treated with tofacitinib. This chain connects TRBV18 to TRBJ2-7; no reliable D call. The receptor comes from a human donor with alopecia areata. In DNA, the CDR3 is TGTGCCAGCTCACCAGAGAATAGAAACTACGAGCAGTACTTC. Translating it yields CASSPENRNYEQYF.